This T cell receptor (beta chain) was observed in a study of T cells in Graves' hyperthyroidism and ophthalmopathy. The germline V gene has CDR1 SGHDT and CDR2 YYEEEE. The CDR3 runs to 17 residues. Trimming left V 4 bases short and J 0 bases short, with 18 bases between. This clonotype was found many times. The TCR beta CDR3 regions underwent amplification using RNA transcripts as the source. With the HTBI primer set, the TCR CDR3 went through a first round of RT-PCR. Via MiXCR, TCRdb re-called the multiplex PCR reads, giving one row per CDR3 protein. The sample consists of a few hundred thousand distinct CDR3 sequences, 14% to 15% of them appearing once.

The chain joins TRBV5-6 to TRBJ2-3; D is perhaps TRBD2 (5 bases). This receptor was identified in a woman aged 35 to 49 with Graves' hyperthyroidism that later progressed to Graves' ophthalmopathy. Sequencing was performed on blood. The CDR3 DNA sequence: TGTGCCAGCAGCGGGGTGGAGGCGGCGACCAGCACAGATACGCAGTATTTT. Protein: CASSGVEAATSTDTQYF.